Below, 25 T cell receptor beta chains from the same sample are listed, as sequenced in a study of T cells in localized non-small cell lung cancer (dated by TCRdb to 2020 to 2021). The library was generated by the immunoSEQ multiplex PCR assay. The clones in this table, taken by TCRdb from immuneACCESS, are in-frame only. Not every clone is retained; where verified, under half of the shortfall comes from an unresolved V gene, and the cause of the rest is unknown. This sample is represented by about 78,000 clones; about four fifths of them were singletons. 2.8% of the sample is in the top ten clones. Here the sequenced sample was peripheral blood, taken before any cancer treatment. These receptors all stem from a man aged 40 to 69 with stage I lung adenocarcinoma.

CDR3 loop: CASSPARSLGNEQFF. The CDR3 nucleotides read TGTGCCAGCAGTCCCGCGCGGAGTCTCGGCAATGAGCAGTTCTTC. V and J are TRBV27 and TRBJ2-1; no reliable D call. Germline CDR1 and CDR2: MNHEY and SMNVEV (reference sequence). V was pared by 5 bases and J by 6 bases, with 17 bases between. The CDR3 contains 15 residues.

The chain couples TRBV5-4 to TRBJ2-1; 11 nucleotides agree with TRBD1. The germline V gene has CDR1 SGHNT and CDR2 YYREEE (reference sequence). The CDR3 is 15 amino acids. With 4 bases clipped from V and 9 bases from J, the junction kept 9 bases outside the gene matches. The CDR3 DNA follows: TGTGCCAGCAGCGACCGGGACAGGGGGATAGGTGAGCAGTTCTTC. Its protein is CASSDRDRGIGEQFF. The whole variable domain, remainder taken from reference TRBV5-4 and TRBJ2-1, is ETGVTQSPTHLIKTRGQQVTLRCSSQSGHNTVSWYQQALGQGPQFIFQYYREEENGRGNFPPRFSGLQFPNYSSELNVNALELDDSALYLCASSDRDRGIGEQFFGPGTRLTVL.

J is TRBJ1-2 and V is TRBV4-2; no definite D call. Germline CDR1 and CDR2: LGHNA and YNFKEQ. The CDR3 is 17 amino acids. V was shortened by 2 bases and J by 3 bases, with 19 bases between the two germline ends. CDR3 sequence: CASSQSRTDPTDYGYTF. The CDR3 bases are TGTGCCAGCAGCCAAAGTAGAACAGACCCAACCGACTATGGCTACACCTTC.

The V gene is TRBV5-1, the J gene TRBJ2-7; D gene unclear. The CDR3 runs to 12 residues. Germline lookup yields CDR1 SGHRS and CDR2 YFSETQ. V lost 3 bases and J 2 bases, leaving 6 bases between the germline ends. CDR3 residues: CASSSETYEQYF. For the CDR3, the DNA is TGCGCCAGCAGCTCGGAGACCTACGAGCAGTACTTC.

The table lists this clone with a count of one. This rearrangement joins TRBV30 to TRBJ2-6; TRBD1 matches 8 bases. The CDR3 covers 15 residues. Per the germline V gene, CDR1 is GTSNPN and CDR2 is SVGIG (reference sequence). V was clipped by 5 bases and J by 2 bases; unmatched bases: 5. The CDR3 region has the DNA TGTGCCTGGGGGGCGACAGGGGCTGGGGCCAACGTCCTGACTTTC. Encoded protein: CAWGATGAGANVLTF. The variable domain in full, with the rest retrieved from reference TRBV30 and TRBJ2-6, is SQTIHQWPATLVQPVGSPLSLECTVEGTSNPNLYWYRQAAGRGLQLLFYSVGIGQISSEVPQNLSASRPQDRQFILSSKKLLLSDSGFYLCAWGATGAGANVLTFGAGSRLTVL.

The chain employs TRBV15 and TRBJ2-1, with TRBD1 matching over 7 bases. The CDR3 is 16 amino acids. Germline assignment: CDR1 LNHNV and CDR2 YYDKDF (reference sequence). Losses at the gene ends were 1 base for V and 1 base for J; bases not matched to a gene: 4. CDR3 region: CATSRGTGMSYNEQFF. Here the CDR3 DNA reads TGTGCCACCAGCAGAGGGACAGGAATGTCCTACAATGAGCAGTTCTTC.

CDR3: CSAREGGQKLFF. CDR3 sequence (DNA): TGCAGCGCACGCGAGGGAGGCCAAAAACTGTTTTTT. This rearrangement joins TRBV29-1 to TRBJ1-4; no firm D call. Germline lookup yields CDR1 SQVTM and CDR2 ANQGSEA. V was cut by 7 bases and J by 9 bases, with 15 bases left in between. The CDR3 totals 12 residues.

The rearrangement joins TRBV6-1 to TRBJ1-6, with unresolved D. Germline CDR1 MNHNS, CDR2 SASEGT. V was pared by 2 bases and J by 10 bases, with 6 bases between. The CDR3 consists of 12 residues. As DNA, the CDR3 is TGTGCCAGCAGTGAAATAAGCTCACCCCTCCACTTT. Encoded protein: CASSEISSPLHF.

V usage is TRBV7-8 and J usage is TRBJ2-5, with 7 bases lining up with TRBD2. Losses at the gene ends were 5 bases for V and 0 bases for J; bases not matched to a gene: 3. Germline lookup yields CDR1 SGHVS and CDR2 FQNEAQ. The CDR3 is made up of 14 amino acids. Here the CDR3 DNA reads TGTGCCAGCAGCCCCGGGGGGAACCAAGAGACCCAGTACTTC. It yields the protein CASSPGGNQETQYF. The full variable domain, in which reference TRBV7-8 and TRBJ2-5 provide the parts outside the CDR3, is GAGVSQSPRYKVAKRGQDVALRCDPISGHVSLFWYQQALGQGPEFLTYFQNEAQLDKSGLPSDRFFAERPEGSVSTLKIQRTQQEDSAVYLCASSPGGNQETQYFGPGTRLLVL.

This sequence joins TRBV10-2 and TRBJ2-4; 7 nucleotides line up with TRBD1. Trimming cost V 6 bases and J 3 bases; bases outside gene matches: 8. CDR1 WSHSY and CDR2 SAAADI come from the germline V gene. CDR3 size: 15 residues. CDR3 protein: CASSATGSYKNIQYF. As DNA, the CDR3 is TGCGCCAGCAGCGCGACAGGGTCCTACAAAAACATTCAGTACTTC.

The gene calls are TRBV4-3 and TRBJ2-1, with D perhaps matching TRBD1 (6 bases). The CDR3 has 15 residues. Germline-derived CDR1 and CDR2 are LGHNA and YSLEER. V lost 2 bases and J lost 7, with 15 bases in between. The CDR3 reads CASSQIKTGPNEQFF. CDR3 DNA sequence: TGCGCCAGCAGCCAAATTAAGACAGGTCCGAATGAGCAGTTCTTC.

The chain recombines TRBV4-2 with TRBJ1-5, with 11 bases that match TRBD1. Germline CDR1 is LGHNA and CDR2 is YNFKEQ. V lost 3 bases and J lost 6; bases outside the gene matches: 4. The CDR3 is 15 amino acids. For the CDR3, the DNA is TGTGCCAGCAGCCATCCCGGACAGGGGGCTCAGCCCCAGCATTTT. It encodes CASSHPGQGAQPQHF.

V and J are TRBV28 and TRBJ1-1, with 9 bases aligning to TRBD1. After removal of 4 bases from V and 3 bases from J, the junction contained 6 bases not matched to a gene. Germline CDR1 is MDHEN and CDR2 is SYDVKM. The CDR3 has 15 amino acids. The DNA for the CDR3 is TGTGCCAGCAGTTCCTGGACAGGGGCTGACACTGAAGCTTTCTTT. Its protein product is CASSSWTGADTEAFF.

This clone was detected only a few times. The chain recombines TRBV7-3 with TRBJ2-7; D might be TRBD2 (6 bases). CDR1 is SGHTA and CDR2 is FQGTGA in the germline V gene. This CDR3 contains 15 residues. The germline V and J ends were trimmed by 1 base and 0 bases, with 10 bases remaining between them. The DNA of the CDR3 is TGTGCCAGCAGCTTAAGCGCGGGGAGCTCCTACGAGCAGTACTTC. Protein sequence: CASSLSAGSSYEQYF.

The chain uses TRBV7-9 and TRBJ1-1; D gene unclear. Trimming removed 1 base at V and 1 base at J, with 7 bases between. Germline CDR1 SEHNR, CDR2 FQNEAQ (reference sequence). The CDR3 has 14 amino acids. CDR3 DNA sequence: TGTGCCAGCAGCTTAGTCGGCAAGAACACTGAAGCTTTCTTT. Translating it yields CASSLVGKNTEAFF.

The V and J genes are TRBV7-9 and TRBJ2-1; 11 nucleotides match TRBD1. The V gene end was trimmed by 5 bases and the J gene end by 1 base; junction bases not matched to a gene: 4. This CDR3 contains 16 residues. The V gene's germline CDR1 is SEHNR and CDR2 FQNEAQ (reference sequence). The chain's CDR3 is CASSGTGGSSYNEQFF. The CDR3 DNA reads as TGTGCCAGCAGCGGGACAGGGGGGAGTTCCTACAATGAGCAGTTCTTC.

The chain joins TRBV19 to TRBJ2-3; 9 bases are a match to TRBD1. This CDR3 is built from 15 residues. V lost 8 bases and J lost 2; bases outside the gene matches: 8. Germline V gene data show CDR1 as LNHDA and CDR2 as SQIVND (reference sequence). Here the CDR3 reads CASGYRGHDTDTQYF. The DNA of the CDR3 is TGTGCCAGTGGTTACAGGGGGCACGACACAGATACGCAGTATTTT. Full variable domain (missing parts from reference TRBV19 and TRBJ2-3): DGGITQSPKYLFRKEGQNVTLSCEQNLNHDAMYWYRQDPGQGLRLIYYSQIVNDFQKGDIAEGYSVSREKKESFPLTVTSAQKNPTAFYLCASGYRGHDTDTQYFGPGTRLTVL.

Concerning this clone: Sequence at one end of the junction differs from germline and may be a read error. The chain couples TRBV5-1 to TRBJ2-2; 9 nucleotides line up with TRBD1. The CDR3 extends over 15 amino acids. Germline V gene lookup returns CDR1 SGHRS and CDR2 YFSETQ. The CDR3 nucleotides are TGCGCCAGCAGCATACAGGGGGCGAAGACCGGGGAGCTGTTTTTT. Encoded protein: CASSIQGAKTGELFF. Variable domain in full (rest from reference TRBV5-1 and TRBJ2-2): KAGVTQTPRYLIKTRGQQVTLSCSPISGHRSVSWYQQTPGQGLQFLFEYFSETQRNKGNFPGRFSGRQFSNSRSEMNVSTLELGDSALYLCASSIQGAKTGELFFGEGSRLTVL.

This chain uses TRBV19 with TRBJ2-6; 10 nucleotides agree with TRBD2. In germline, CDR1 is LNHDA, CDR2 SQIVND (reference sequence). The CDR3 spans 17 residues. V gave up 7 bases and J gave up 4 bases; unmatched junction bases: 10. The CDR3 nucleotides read TGTGCCAGTACTAGCGGGAGCGGCCGGCTCGGGGCCAACGTCCTGACTTTC. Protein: CASTSGSGRLGANVLTF. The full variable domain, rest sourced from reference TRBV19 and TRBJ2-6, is DGGITQSPKYLFRKEGQNVTLSCEQNLNHDAMYWYRQDPGQGLRLIYYSQIVNDFQKGDIAEGYSVSREKKESFPLTVTSAQKNPTAFYLCASTSGSGRLGANVLTFGAGSRLTVL.

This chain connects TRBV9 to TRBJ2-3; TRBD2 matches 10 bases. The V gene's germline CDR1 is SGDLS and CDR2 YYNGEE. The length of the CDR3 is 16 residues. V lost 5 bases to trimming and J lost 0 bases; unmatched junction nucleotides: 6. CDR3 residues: CASSYGLAVSTDTQYF. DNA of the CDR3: TGTGCCAGCAGTTACGGACTAGCGGTGAGCACAGATACGCAGTATTTT.

As DNA, the CDR3 is TGCGCCAGCAGCCAAGAGGTTAGGGGGGCGGGAGGCGATGAGACCCAGTACTTC. This encodes CASSQEVRGAGGDETQYF. V usage is TRBV4-1 and J usage is TRBJ2-5; 8 nucleotides line up with TRBD2. This CDR3 contains 18 residues. The germline V gene encodes CDR1 MGHRA and CDR2 YSYEKL. The J segment lost 5 bases and the V segment lost 0 bases, leaving 14 bases of the junction unmatched.

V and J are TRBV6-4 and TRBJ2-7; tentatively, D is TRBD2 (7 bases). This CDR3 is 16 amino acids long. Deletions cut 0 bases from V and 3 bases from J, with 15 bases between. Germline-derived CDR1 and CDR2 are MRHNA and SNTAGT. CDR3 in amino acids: CASSDSAGARIYEQYF. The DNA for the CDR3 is TGTGCCAGCAGTGACTCGGCGGGGGCTCGGATCTACGAGCAGTACTTC.

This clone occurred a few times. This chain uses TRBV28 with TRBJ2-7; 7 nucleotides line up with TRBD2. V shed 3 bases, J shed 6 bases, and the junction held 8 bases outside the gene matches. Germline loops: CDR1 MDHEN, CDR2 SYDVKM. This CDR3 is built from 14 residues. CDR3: CASSFTGGNAEQYF. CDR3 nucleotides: TGTGCCAGCAGTTTCACGGGAGGAAACGCCGAGCAGTACTTC.

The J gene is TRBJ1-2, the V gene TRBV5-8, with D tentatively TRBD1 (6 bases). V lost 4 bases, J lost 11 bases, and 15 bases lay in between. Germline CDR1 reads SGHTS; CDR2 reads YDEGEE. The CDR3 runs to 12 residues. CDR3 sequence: CASSTRDTRYTF. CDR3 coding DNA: TGTGCCAGCAGCACTCGGGACACCCGATACACCTTC.

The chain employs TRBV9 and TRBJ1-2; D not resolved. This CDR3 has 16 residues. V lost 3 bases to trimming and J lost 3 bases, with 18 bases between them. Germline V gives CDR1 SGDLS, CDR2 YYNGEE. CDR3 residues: CASSETRTAAYYGYTF. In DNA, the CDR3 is TGTGCCAGCAGCGAAACCCGGACGGCTGCCTACTATGGCTACACCTTC.